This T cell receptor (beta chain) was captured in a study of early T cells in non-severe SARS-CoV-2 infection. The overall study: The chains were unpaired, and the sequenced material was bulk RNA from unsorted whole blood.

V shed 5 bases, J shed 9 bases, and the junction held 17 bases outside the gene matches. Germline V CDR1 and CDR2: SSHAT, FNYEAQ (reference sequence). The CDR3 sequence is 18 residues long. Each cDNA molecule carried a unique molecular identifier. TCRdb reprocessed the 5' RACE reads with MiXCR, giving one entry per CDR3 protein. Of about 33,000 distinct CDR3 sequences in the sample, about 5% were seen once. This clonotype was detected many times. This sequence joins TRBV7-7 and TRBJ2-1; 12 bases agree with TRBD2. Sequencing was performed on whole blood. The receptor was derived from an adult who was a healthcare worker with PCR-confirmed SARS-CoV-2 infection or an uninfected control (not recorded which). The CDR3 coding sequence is TGTGCCAGCAGCCCAAGACCCCCGGGACTAGCGGGTCGAAGTGAGCAGTTCTTC. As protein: CASSPRPPGLAGRSEQFF.